This record covers a single T cell receptor (beta chain). This sample is part of a study of T cells in tuberculosis. Profiled with immunoSEQ multiplex PCR; TCRdb holds only in-frame clones, not every one. The sample carries about 28,000 clones, around 91% recorded once. The sequencing input was PBMCs. The source is a donor under 30 with latent tuberculosis or without tuberculosis infection.

CDR3 sequence (DNA): TGTGCCATCAGTGGGACAGGGAGGTGGCCCACACTGGCCAACGTCCTGACTTTC. Translation: CAISGTGRWPTLANVLTF. V gene TRBV10-3 combines with J gene TRBJ2-6; TRBD1 matches 8 bases. V was pared by 4 bases and J by 6 bases, with 14 bases of the junction left unmatched. Germline CDR1 and CDR2: ENHRY and SYGVKD. The CDR3 consists of 18 residues.